The sequence of this T cell receptor beta chain was determined in a study of shared clonotypes between healthy human individuals. Study at large: The plates for each donor numbered three CD4 naive, three CD4 memory, two CD8 naive and one CD8 memory. Whole-study results and caveats: All-four-donor shared clonotypes had higher generation probabilities than non-shared clonotypes did.

V dropped 4 bases and J dropped 0 bases, with 8 bases sitting between them. The CDR3 is 15 amino acids. The germline gives CDR1 SGHRS, CDR2 YFSETQ. Profiling relied on immunoSEQ multiplex PCR, and the TCRdb table lists in-frame clones only, not all of them. The data show about 1.5 million clones, 98% seen once. CD4+ cells yielded CD45RA+ naive and CD45RA-negative memory subsets. As to this clone: What it recognizes is unknown.

The origin of this receptor is a man aged 25 to 45 in good health. V and J are TRBV5-1 and TRBJ2-6; D not resolved. The specimen sequenced was naive CD4+ T cells sorted from blood. Regarding subset: CD45RA+ positively selected. The CDR3 nucleotides read TGCGCCAGCAGCGACCTTAGCTCTGGGGCCAACGTCCTGACTTTC. Its protein product is CASSDLSSGANVLTF.